This T cell receptor (beta chain) comes out of a study of cytomegalovirus exposure and HLA in healthy donors. Study overall: The approximately 120 validation repertoires, a later analysis reported, used the same platform as the approximately 700 first-cohort repertoires.

This CDR3 contains 15 residues. V was trimmed by 2 bases and J by 10 bases, leaving 17 bases between them. Germline V gene lookup returns CDR1 LNHDA and CDR2 SQIVND (reference sequence). In its sample, this clone was seen once. Its antigen is currently unknown. Study-level points and caveats: Whilst most TCR sequences proved rare, a subset of public TCRs occurred across many donors. Specific recognition of CMV antigens was confirmed in vitro for a few chains (all CMV-associated).

The assay was immunoSEQ multiplex PCR, and TCRdb's table has in-frame clones only and misses some. The sample lists 80,000 to 95,000 clones, around 93% occurring once. The gene calls are TRBV19 and TRBJ1-4, with D perhaps matching TRBD1 (5 bases). This clonotype originated in a woman in her thirties in good health and CMV-seropositive. Sequencing input: PBMCs. In nucleotides, the CDR3 is TGTGCCAGTAGTATACCGGCCGGGGACTCGGGAAAACTGTTTTTT. This sequence encodes CASSIPAGDSGKLFF.